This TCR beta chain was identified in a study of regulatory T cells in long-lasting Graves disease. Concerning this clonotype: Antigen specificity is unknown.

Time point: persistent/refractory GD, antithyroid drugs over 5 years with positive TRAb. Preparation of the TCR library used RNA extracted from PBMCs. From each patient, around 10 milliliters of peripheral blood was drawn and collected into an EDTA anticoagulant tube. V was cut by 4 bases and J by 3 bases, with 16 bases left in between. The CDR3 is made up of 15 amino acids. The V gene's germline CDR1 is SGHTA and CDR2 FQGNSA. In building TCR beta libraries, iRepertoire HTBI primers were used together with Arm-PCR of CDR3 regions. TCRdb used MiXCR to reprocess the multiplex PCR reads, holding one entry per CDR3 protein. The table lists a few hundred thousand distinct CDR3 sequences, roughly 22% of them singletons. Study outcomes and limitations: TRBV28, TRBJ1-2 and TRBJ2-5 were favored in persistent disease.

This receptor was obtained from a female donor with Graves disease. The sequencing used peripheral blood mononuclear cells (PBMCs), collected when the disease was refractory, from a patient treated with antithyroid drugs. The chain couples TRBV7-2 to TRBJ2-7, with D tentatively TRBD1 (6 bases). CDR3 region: CASSSFLDRNYEQYF. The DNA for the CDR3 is TGTGCCAGCAGCTCTTTCTTGGACAGAAACTACGAGCAGTACTTC.